This TCR beta chain was sequenced in a study of response to subunit inactivated influenza vaccine. Each CDR3 protein gets one entry after TCRdb re-called the RT-PCR reads with MiXCR. The sample has approximately 500,000 distinct CDR3 sequences, 20% to 25% seen once. This clonotype was detected only a few times. The same sample was also studied in work on T cells expressing NK-cell markers. This second report adds: TCR beta libraries carry UMIs added by 5'RACE template switching. CD3+CD56+NKG2C+, CD3+CD56+NKG2C- and CD3+CD56-NKG2C+ T cells, once sorted, supplied the TCR beta repertoires. For a few donors, these clonotypes were likewise the leading ones in the CD3+CD56-NKG2C+ fraction. The HCMV specificity of the expanded NKG2C+ T cell clones stayed unresolved.

The TCR was taken from a man aged 45 to 65 who received an inactivated influenza vaccine. Sample: CD4+ T cells sorted from PBMCs, taken 12 days after vaccination.

The CDR3 loop reads CASSPARTGELFF. For the CDR3, the DNA is TGTGCCAGCTCACCCGCCCGCACCGGGGAGCTGTTTTTT. The chain combines TRBV18 with TRBJ2-2; no clear D. In germline, CDR1 is KGHSH, CDR2 LQKENI. CDR3 length: 13 residues. The V end was cut by 3 bases, the J end by 4 bases, with 6 bases between. The whole variable domain, remainder taken from reference TRBV18 and TRBJ2-2, is NAGVMQNPRHLVRRRGQEARLRCSPMKGHSHVYWYRQLPEEGLKFMVYLQKENIIDESGMPKERFSAEFPKEGPSILRIQQVVRGDSAAYFCASSPARTGELFFGEGSRLTVL.